The present T cell receptor beta chain was sequenced within a study of blood T cell repertoires in COVID-19. About the study: The origin of the acute and convalescent COVID-19 samples was the United States, Italy and Spain. T cells, B-cell-depleted T cells, or PBMCs provided the cDNA or gDNA that served as material.

CDR1 is SGHRS and CDR2 is YFSETQ in the germline V gene. The CDR3 runs to 14 residues. V shed 0 bases and J shed 6 bases, with 13 bases lying between them. Per the original data handling: Reference gene primers were amplified, and this amplification served to estimate nucleated cell counts. Here immunoSEQ multiplex PCR was the method, and the copy in TCRdb shows in-frame clones only, minus some. The V and J calls and clone size were taken over from that table, and D and trimming were inferred from the DNA. The repertoire holds roughly 150,000 clones, with roughly 84% as singletons. The sequence came from a woman older than 75 with active or convalescent COVID-19. The rearrangement links TRBV5-1 to TRBJ2-7, with D possibly being TRBD1 (6 bases). Sequencing input: peripheral blood. The CDR3 protein is CASSLGQVIAEQYF. CDR3 sequence (DNA): TGCGCCAGCAGCTTGGGACAGGTTATTGCCGAGCAGTACTTC. Full variable domain (rest looked up from reference TRBV5-1 and TRBJ2-7): KAGVTQTPRYLIKTRGQQVTLSCSPISGHRSVSWYQQTPGQGLQFLFEYFSETQRNKGNFPGRFSGRQFSNSRSEMNVSTLELGDSALYLCASSLGQVIAEQYFGPGTRLTVT.